This TCR beta chain was found in a study of GPR56 and killer-like receptors on CD4 memory cells (dated by TCRdb to about 2019). As for the study more broadly: The study proposed that progressive acquisition of KLRB1, KLRG1, GPR56 and then KLRF1 marks human CD4+ memory T-cell differentiation and cytokine production potential. The study described its healthy blood donors as age-matched to the liver disease patients, who had a median age of about 70 years.

Sequencing used an Illumina HiSeq 2500. For construction of sequencing libraries, the recombined TCRbeta locus was amplified according to a previously published PCR protocol. On the study's bioinformatics: Any read whose average quality score fell below 30 was discarded, and IMSEQ was used to process the reads that remained. Vbeta gene, Jbeta gene and CDR3 amino acid sequence were used to define clonotypes. To quantify how much the repertoires of different populations overlapped, the Morisita-Horn index was computed on the top 100 expanded clones. Renyi diversity profiles, calculated on the top 100 expanded clones, were used to assess clonal diversity. TCRdb reprocessed the reads and lists each CDR3 protein sequence as a single entry, with no DNA. The V and J calls were not made by the authors but by TCRdb's processing. The table of this sample itemizes approximately 2,800 distinct CDR3 sequences. The ten most abundant clones make up around 5% of the sample.

Five KLR/GPR56-defined CD4+ populations were enriched by fluorescence-activated cell sorting before TCRbeta sequencing. TCRbeta repertoires of five CD4+ T-cell subsets defined by KLRB1, KLRG1, GPR56 and KLRF1 expression were sequenced to test a linear memory differentiation pathway. TCR-sequenced cells came from peripheral blood of healthy control individuals, reported as five donors in the TCRbeta analysis figure. Heparinized peripheral blood was collected, and every sample was processed within one hour of being retrieved. Blood was diluted 1:2 in PBS, and peripheral blood mononuclear cells were then isolated from the diluted blood at room temperature by Biocoll density gradient centrifugation. Before flow sorting, CD4+ T cells were magnetically enriched from freshly isolated PBMCs using anti-CD4 MicroBeads. A BD FACSAria II was used to sort CD4+ T cells enriched from PBMCs of healthy donors according to marker expression. Surface staining used anti-KLRB1 clone 191B8, anti-KLRF1 clone 4A4.D10 and anti-KLRG1 clone REA261 antibodies from Miltenyi Biotec.

Broader findings and caveats from the paper: Clonal frequency started low in the marker-negative population and rose progressively along the proposed pathway, while TCRbeta diversity decreased accordingly. The authors took the finding that clones dominating late populations 4 and 5 were also present in early populations 1 and 2 as evidence for linear differentiation. Rather than full repertoires, only the 100 most expanded clones per population were included in the diversity and similarity analyses. TCR repertoire overlap was especially strong between late populations 4 and 5, and population 3 also partly overlapped.

Without a recorded count, this clonotype is taken to be medium-sized (0.01 to 0.1%) from its frequency. Its antigen remains unidentified. CDR1 and CDR2 (MNHEY, SVGAGI) derive from the germline V gene. The CDR3 holds 13 amino acids from the cysteine to the phenylalanine. Only the protein is available. The sequencing input was memory CD4+ T cells from blood. The receptor's source is a human donor in good health. The V and J genes are TRBV6-5 and TRBJ1-4; TCRdb returns TRBD1, unconfirmable since there is no DNA. The CDR3: CASSYKDGGSVFF.